Below, 20 T cell receptor beta chains from the same sample are listed, as sequenced in a study of identifying expanded T cells in peripheral blood. TCRdb's table, derived via immunoSEQ multiplex PCR, lists solely in-frame clones and lacks some. The table includes about 89,000 clones, approximately 86% detected once. Sequences were obtained from blood. These receptors were taken from a person aged 18 to 75 in good health.

This sequence joins TRBV10-1 and TRBJ2-1, with 10 bases matching TRBD2. V lost 1 base, J lost 8 bases, and 5 bases stayed unmatched. Germline CDR1 is WNHNN and CDR2 is SYGVQD (reference sequence). CDR3 length: 15 residues. The CDR3 DNA follows: TGCGCCAGCAGTGAGTTTCAGCGGGGGGGTGATGAGCAGTTCTTC. As protein: CASSEFQRGGDEQFF.

This clone occurred a few times. The chain uses TRBV6-6 and TRBJ1-5; D gene uncertain. Germline V gene lookup returns CDR1 MNHNY and CDR2 SVGAGI (reference sequence). This CDR3 region has 13 residues. V was trimmed by 5 bases and J by 8 bases, leaving 13 bases between them. The CDR3 DNA is TGTGCCAGCAGTCCAACCCTGGTAGAGCCCCAGCATTTT. It yields the protein CASSPTLVEPQHF.

The chain joins TRBV6-6 to TRBJ1-4, with D maybe TRBD1 (5 bases). The CDR3 extends over 13 amino acids. The V gene lost 4 bases and the J gene lost 7 bases, with 10 bases spanning the gap. Germline V CDR1 and CDR2: MNHNY, SVGAGI (reference sequence). The CDR3 sequence is CASSFDGAEKLFF. In DNA form, the CDR3 reads TGTGCCAGCAGTTTCGACGGGGCTGAAAAACTGTTTTTT.

The rearrangement links TRBV6-1 to TRBJ1-1; D is unresolved. Germline values: CDR1 MNHNS, CDR2 SASEGT. This CDR3 spans 11 amino acids. Trimming took 6 bases from V and 2 from J, leaving 4 bases between them. The CDR3: CASRVNTEAFF. In DNA form, the CDR3 reads TGTGCCAGCAGAGTAAACACTGAAGCTTTCTTT.

As regards this clone: A far larger clone lies a single base away; this is likely a read error. The gene calls are TRBV4-2 and TRBJ1-2; D unclear. This CDR3 comprises 9 residues. Germline CDR1 reads LGHNA; CDR2 reads YNFKEQ. V was shortened by 1 base and J by 9 bases, with 0 bases between the two germline ends. CDR3 nucleotide sequence: TGTGCCAGCAGCCAAGGCTACACCTTC. It is translated as CASSQGYTF.

The rearrangement joins TRBV7-2 to TRBJ1-4; TRBD1 matches 8 bases. The CDR3 is made up of 14 amino acids. J lost 11 bases, V lost 1 base, and 6 bases had no gene match. Germline CDR1 and CDR2: SGHTA and FQGNSA. The CDR3 nucleotides read TGTGCCAGCAGCTTAGGGACAGGGAACTATAAACTGTTTTTT. This gives the protein CASSLGTGNYKLFF.

The genes are TRBV27 and TRBJ1-2; no firm D call. Germline CDR1 and CDR2: MNHEY and SMNVEV (reference sequence). Trimming removed 5 bases from V and 7 bases from J, with 17 bases in between. This CDR3 is 14 amino acids long. The CDR3 sequence is CASSQRTGLGGYTF. The CDR3 DNA follows: TGTGCCAGCAGTCAACGGACGGGCCTCGGTGGCTACACCTTC.

The chain links TRBV5-5 to TRBJ1-1, with D possibly TRBD1 on 6 matching bases. V lost 4 bases and J 4 bases, leaving 17 bases between the germline ends. The CDR3 consists of 15 residues. Germline V gene sequence: CDR1 SGHKS, CDR2 YYEKEE (reference sequence). The CDR3 loop reads CASSPQGLIFTEAFF. The CDR3 bases are TGTGCCAGCAGCCCCCAGGGGCTTATCTTCACTGAAGCTTTCTTT.

This clone came up a few times. CDR3 coding DNA: TGTGCCTGGAGTGTATTTGGTATTGGAGGCTACACCTTC. Translated: CAWSVFGIGGYTF. The chain employs TRBV30 and TRBJ1-2, with no clear D. Trimming pared 0 bases from V and 8 bases from J, leaving 13 bases between. This CDR3 is built from 13 residues. CDR1 GTSNPN and CDR2 SVGIG come from the germline V gene (reference sequence).

V and J are TRBV7-9 and TRBJ1-3; D is undetermined. The CDR3 totals 12 residues. Germline V gives CDR1 SEHNR, CDR2 FQNEAQ (reference sequence). Between the trimmed V and J ends, which lost 1 base and 3 bases, there was a span of 1 base. The DNA of the CDR3 is TGTGCCAGCAGCTTAGGTGGAAACACCATATATTTT. This gives the protein CASSLGGNTIYF.

The chain couples TRBV7-9 to TRBJ2-7, with 12 positions matching TRBD2. This CDR3 is built from 15 residues. CDR1 SEHNR and CDR2 FQNEAQ come from the germline V gene (reference sequence). Trimming took 6 bases from V and 2 from J; bases not matched to a gene: 5. The CDR3 spells CASRAGTSGPYEQYF. CDR3 DNA sequence: TGTGCCAGCAGGGCCGGGACTAGCGGGCCCTACGAGCAGTACTTC.

The V and J genes are TRBV4-3 and TRBJ1-2; D gene ambiguous. CDR3 length: 14 residues. Germline V gene sequence: CDR1 LGHNA, CDR2 YSLEER. Between the trimmed V and J ends, which lost 2 bases and 5 bases, there was a span of 12 bases. Written as DNA, the CDR3 is TGCGCCAGCAGCCAAACGGGGTCAAAGTATGGCTACACCTTC. Encoded protein: CASSQTGSKYGYTF.

The chain uses TRBV18 and TRBJ2-5; possible D gene TRBD2, 7 bases. The CDR3 spans 16 residues. Per germline, CDR1 KGHSH and CDR2 LQKENI. V was clipped by 3 bases and J by 4 bases, with 18 bases between them. CDR3 in amino acids: CASSPNLGGAGETQYF. For the CDR3, the DNA is TGTGCCAGCTCACCCAACCTGGGGGGGGCTGGAGAGACCCAGTACTTC. Using reference TRBV18 and TRBJ2-5 for the parts outside the CDR3, the full variable domain is NAGVMQNPRHLVRRRGQEARLRCSPMKGHSHVYWYRQLPEEGLKFMVYLQKENIIDESGMPKERFSAEFPKEGPSILRIQQVVRGDSAAYFCASSPNLGGAGETQYFGPGTRLLVL.

This chain uses TRBV19 with TRBJ2-1, with a weak D call TRBD2 (5 bases). Deletions cut 5 bases from V and 7 bases from J, with 24 bases between. The CDR3 covers 17 residues. Looked up from germline, CDR1 is LNHDA and CDR2 is SQIVND (reference sequence). The CDR3 protein is CASSLARVTIGVNEQFF. Written as DNA, the CDR3 is TGTGCCAGTAGTCTAGCCCGGGTCACAATTGGGGTAAATGAGCAGTTCTTC.

V is TRBV27 and J is TRBJ1-6; 10 bases are a match to TRBD1. CDR3 length: 20 amino acids. The V and J ends lost 1 base and 10 bases, in that order; junction bases with no gene match: 19. CDR1 MNHEY and CDR2 SMNVEV come from the germline V gene (reference sequence). The CDR3 region is CASSLWASWDRGPSDSPLHF. The DNA for the CDR3 is TGTGCCAGCAGTTTATGGGCTTCATGGGACAGGGGACCTTCAGACTCACCCCTCCACTTT.

The chain couples TRBV11-3 to TRBJ2-7, with TRBD1 matching 8 bases. The CDR3 length is 16 residues. Trimming cost V 0 bases and J 0 bases; bases outside gene matches: 4. Germline V gives CDR1 SGHNT, CDR2 YENEEA. DNA of the CDR3: TGTGCCAGCAGCTTAGAACAGGGGGGATACTCCTACGAGCAGTACTTC. Its protein is CASSLEQGGYSYEQYF.

The CDR3 region has the DNA TGCAGCGTCGCTGGACAGTACTCCTACGAGCAGTACTTC. It yields the protein CSVAGQYSYEQYF. V is TRBV29-1 and J is TRBJ2-7; tentative D call: TRBD1 (6 bases). This CDR3 has 13 residues. The V end lost 6 bases, the J end lost 0 bases, and 12 bases lay between the germline ends. Germline CDR1 and CDR2: SQVTM and ANQGSEA.

The chain joins TRBV7-6 to TRBJ2-7; either TRBD1 or TRBD2 may supply D (5 bases each). In germline, CDR1 is SGHVS, CDR2 FNYEAQ. This CDR3 region has 17 residues. Trimming pared 3 bases from V and 0 bases from J, leaving 18 bases between. The CDR3 region has the DNA TGTGCCAGCAGCTTGATCCCGGGGCGACTCACCTCCTACGAGCAGTACTTC. The encoded protein is CASSLIPGRLTSYEQYF.

The DNA of the CDR3 is TGTGCCAGCAGTTTCCGTCTCCCCTACAATGAGCAGTTCTTC. Its protein product is CASSFRLPYNEQFF. The V call is TRBV6-5, the J call TRBJ2-1, with D hard to call. V lost 4 bases and J lost 2, with 9 bases in between. CDR1 is MNHEY and CDR2 is SVGAGI in the germline V gene. This CDR3 comprises 14 residues.

This chain joins TRBV11-2 and TRBJ1-1; tentative D call: TRBD1 (5 bases). V gave up 2 bases and J gave up 1 base, with 17 bases separating them. The CDR3 is made up of 17 amino acids. Germline CDR1 and CDR2: SGHAT and FQNNGV. This chain's CDR3 is CASSLKLQGIANTEAFF. The CDR3 DNA reads TGTGCCAGCAGCTTAAAACTCCAGGGCATCGCGAACACTGAAGCTTTCTTT.